This TCR beta chain was sequenced for a study of cytomegalovirus exposure and HLA in healthy donors (dated by TCRdb to about 2017). Background on the whole study: In an earlier analysis of 550 to 750 of the donors, under 300 Gb of sequence data and 90 million to 130 million unique TCR beta sequences from roughly 200 million T cells were reported. Roughly 300 gigabases of sequencing data and approximately 80 million unique TCR sequences were included in an early release covering about 700 HLA-typed donors. Of the roughly 400 genotyped donors, roughly 85% fell in the genetic ancestry cluster associated with self-reported Caucasian donors. The study aimed to test whether signatures of past pathogen exposure could be identified by cataloging public T cell receptors. The T cell repertoires of several hundred subjects were profiled by immunosequencing and related to cytomegalovirus serostatus. In addition to the first cohort of 666 subjects, a separate validation cohort of 100 to 150 different subjects was used. To predict cytomegalovirus infection status, the study brought together high-throughput TCR immunosequencing, statistical association of individual TCRs with disease status, and machine learning. To study patterns of TCR occurrence, a later analysis re-analyzed previously published TCR beta repertoires from several hundred donors and added high-resolution HLA genotyping. Rather than drawing on any new phenotypic data, the later analysis identified candidate immune exposures from TCR beta sequences and the way those sequences occurred across donors. An earlier analysis of 587 of the donors used high-throughput TCR beta sequencing to judge whether each TCR beta V gene segment behaved as functional or pseudogenic. Alongside the repertoire data, information on donor age, sex, ethnicity and CMV serostatus was compiled. In a later genetic analysis, genome-wide SNP genotypes for about 60% of the 666 donors were used, and that subset was treated as a discovery cohort. All discovery cohort repertoires had been generated on a single sequencing platform. Both class I and class II loci were covered by HLA typing, at four-digit resolution. The number of typed donors differed by locus: about 620-640 for A, B, C, DRB1 and DQB1; 522 for DQA1; 606 for DPA1; and some 470 for DPB1. Because of strong linkage in the cohort, a handful of DR-DQ haplotypes were treated as single units for association and clustering. Among roughly 400 genotyped donors of the cohort, an average of approximately 240,000 unique TCR beta nucleotide sequences was sequenced per donor, of which about 18% were non-productive.

Library prep was done by the immunoSEQ multiplex PCR assay. For the multiplex PCR, a mixture combining 60 forward primers for TCR Vbeta segments and 13 reverse primers for TCR Jbeta segments was used. A multiplex PCR assay on genomic DNA amplified the CDR3 region of rearranged TCR beta genes. Amplified TCR beta libraries were sequenced as 87-base-pair reads on the Illumina HiSeq System. As for how the authors treated the data: Across the 500 to 700 repertoires, a later analysis counted approximately 83 million unique TCR beta chains, some 11 million of which were shared by at least two donors. To remove PCR and sequencing errors, raw reads were error-corrected and collapsed into unique sequences using a nearest-neighbor algorithm that merged closely related sequences. V, D and J gene segments were assigned by aligning CDR3 sequences to IMGT reference sequences. For a sequence to be retained, a match of at least six nucleotides to both a V gene segment and a J gene segment was required. A rearrangement was called productive if the CDR3 had no stop codons and remained in frame with V and J, and every other rearrangement was called non-productive. CDR3 was defined by IMGT convention, running from the second conserved V-encoded cysteine to the conserved J-encoded phenylalanine. In an earlier analysis of roughly 580 of the donors, sequences lacking an unambiguous match to a single V gene segment were excluded. An earlier analysis of 587 of the donors called V segments functional above 56.7% productive rearrangements and segregating when the between-donor standard deviation exceeded 5%. A statistical classification framework was built for diagnosing cytomegalovirus status from the catalog of TCR beta chain sequences. V and J gene assignment, in a later analysis, came from comparing TCR nucleotide sequences with IMGT/GENE-DB human TR gene sequences. The TCRdist pipeline was used in a later analysis to assign CDR3 sequences and most-parsimonious VDJ recombination scenarios. A later analysis defined each TCR beta chain by its CDR3 amino acid sequence plus V-gene family, and excluded reads lacking a unique V-gene family. A later analysis removed several hundred highly shared, low-generation-probability nucleotide sequences to deal with suspected cross-contamination and a sequencing artifact. In a later analysis, a clonal expansion index for each public chain was calculated from normalized within-repertoire ranks of inferred template counts. In a later analysis, generation probabilities were computed using a VDJ recombination model fitted to out-of-frame rearrangements, and the results were checked against IGoR. In a later analysis, TCR-TCR, TCR-HLA and TCR-CMV co-occurrence was scored with hypergeometric tests, and a repertoire-size bias correction was applied to TCR pairs. A later analysis estimated false discovery rates by permuting HLA or CMV assignments 20 times. In a later analysis, co-occurring TCRs were grouped with DBSCAN, and TCRdist sequence similarity was added when clustering was performed within HLA-allele-positive subsets. For co-occurrence clustering, repertoires with fewer than 30,000 or more than 120,000 public chains were excluded, along with roughly five repertoires with anomalous nucleotide sharing. In TCRdb, the immuneACCESS table is reduced to in-frame sequences with V and J assigned. These tables do not hold every clone; where another copy was compared, an unresolved V gene accounts for under half, and the others remain unexplained. That table supplies the V and J calls and clone size; D and trimming were determined from the DNA. The sample profile shows about 120,000 clones; roughly three fifths of them were found once. Clones ranked in the top ten supply about 1.6% of the sample.

The V and J ends are trimmed by 4 bases and 0 bases, leaving 10 bases between them. From a lookup of the germline V gene, CDR1 and CDR2 are SGHTA and FQGNSA. The CDR3 measures 15 amino acids from cysteine to phenylalanine. Only CDR3 DNA is held: 45 bases, read in frame from base 1. On the study overall, not on this receptor specifically: A further reported finding was that TCR beta sequences accurately predicted the HLA-A and HLA-B alleles for most subjects in the first cohort. A few of the identified cytomegalovirus-associated TCR beta chains were confirmed in vitro to be specific for cytomegalovirus antigens. CMV serostatus was the only immune exposure information available for the cohort. A later analysis found that most CMV-associated TCR beta chains appeared HLA-restricted, with HLA associations seemingly driven largely by CMV exposure. Most TCR sequences were seen in very few donors, while some public TCRs were found in many individuals. Cytomegalovirus status was reported to be diagnosed by the classifier with high specificity and sensitivity in both the original and validation cohorts. At a false discovery rate of 0.05, a later analysis linked around 15,000 TCR beta sequences to specific HLA alleles. In a later genetic analysis, fewer N-insertions in productive TCRs were reported among donors in an Asian-associated ancestry cluster than the roughly 700-donor mean. Compared with equally common non-associated chains, HLA-associated TCR beta chains in a later analysis were more clonally expanded and had lower generation probabilities. This cohort had only TCR beta chains sequenced, and the lack of alpha or paired-chain data limited which features could be detected. Linkage disequilibrium might explain the correlated functional status among segregating V segments, but an unknown experimental factor could not be ruled out. A cluster of highly shared sequence variants was judged likely to be a technical artifact of the sequencing pipeline. Strong co-occurrence of HLA alleles, especially DR and DQ, made assigning TCR associations to individual alleles difficult. Some IMGT-functional V segments, including TRBV6-2 and TRBV6-3, could not be distinguished by the 87-base-pair reads and were therefore excluded. The study listed approximately 160 TCR beta chains as associated with cytomegalovirus. Because counts were too low, fewer than 20 rarely observed V segments, including chromosome 9 orphons, were excluded from the earlier analysis of several hundred of the donors. In an earlier analysis of some 500 of the donors, most TCR beta V segments were observed in productive rearrangements about 90% or about 30% of the time, broadly matching IMGT annotations. According to a later analysis, parvovirus B19, influenza, CMV and Epstein-Barr virus appeared linked to several top co-occurrence clusters. V-gene and J-gene trimming of TCR beta chains was associated with a missense DCLRE1C variant in a later genetic analysis, and the association was replicated in an independent cohort. Because some donors lacked HLA typing at each locus, the association tests relied only on the typed subset. The authors suggested that the approach could potentially be generalized to other disease states and immunological phenotypes. The presence/absence analyses assumed that sequencing depth was roughly uniform across donors, and that assumption may not be true. A later analysis found that TCR association rates varied across HLA loci, with DRB1 alleles showing the most associated TCRs and HLA-C alleles the fewest.

The cohort was made up of several hundred healthy bone marrow donors. Cohort members were all nominally healthy when sampled, although unrecorded immune exposures were likely present. The donor was CMV seronegative and was included in the group of a few hundred seronegative cohort members. Each donor provided a peripheral blood sample, and peripheral blood mononuclear cells were used for TCR beta sequencing. Genomic DNA extraction from the blood cell samples was performed with the Qiagen DNeasy Blood Extraction Kit. Remarks on this clone: Its target antigen remains unknown. Base quality data are lacking; no much larger clone is found one base away.

The chain employs TRBV7-2 and TRBJ2-4; too little of a D gene remains to name it. This receptor was taken from a man younger than 35 in good health and CMV-seronegative. Sequencing input: PBMCs. The CDR3 region reads CASSSSLVAKNIQYF. The DNA sequence is TGTGCCAGCAGCTCGTCCCTCGTAGCCAAAAACATTCAGTACTTC.